Sequencing of this T cell receptor (beta chain) was carried out in a study of identical twins. This clonotype was observed a handful of times. Healthy Caucasians alone served as donors. A single record per CDR3 protein comes from TCRdb applying MiXCR to the 5' RACE reads. The sample holds about 720,000 distinct CDR3 sequences, 15% to 20% seen once. This sample was shared with a second study, whose subject was T cells expressing NK-cell markers. That paper adds: NKG2C+ dominant clonotypes from 6 or 7 donors made up about 1.0-8% of CD8+ T cells. These clonotypes, the leaders elsewhere, also led the CD3+CD56-NKG2C+ fraction in several donors.

Specimen: PBMCs. This clonotype was sampled from a woman between 18 and 30 years old in good health.

CDR3 sequence (DNA): TGTGCCAGCAGGAATCGGGTAGCGGGGGGAGGGGACACCGGGGAGCTGTTTTTT. Its translation: CASRNRVAGGGDTGELFF. The rearrangement links TRBV6-1 to TRBJ2-2; 10 bases map to TRBD2. J gave up 3 bases and V 6 bases, and 13 bases lay outside the gene matches. The CDR3 spans 18 residues. The V gene's germline CDR1 is MNHNS and CDR2 SASEGT.